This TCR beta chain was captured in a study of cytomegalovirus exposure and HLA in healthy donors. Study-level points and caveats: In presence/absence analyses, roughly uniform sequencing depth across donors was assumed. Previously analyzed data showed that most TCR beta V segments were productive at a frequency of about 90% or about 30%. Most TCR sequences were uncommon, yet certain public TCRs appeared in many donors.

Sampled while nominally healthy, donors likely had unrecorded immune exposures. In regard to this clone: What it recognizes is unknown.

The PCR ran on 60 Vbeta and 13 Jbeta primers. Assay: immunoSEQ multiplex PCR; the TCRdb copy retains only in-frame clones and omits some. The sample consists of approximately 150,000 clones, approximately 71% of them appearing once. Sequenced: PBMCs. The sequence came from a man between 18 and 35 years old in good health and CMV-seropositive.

The CDR3 reads CASSLRTSGRNIQYF. CDR3 in DNA: TGTGCCAGCAGCCTGAGGACTAGCGGGAGGAACATTCAGTACTTC. J is TRBJ2-4 and V is TRBV7-2; TRBD2 agrees at 14 bases. J was trimmed by 7 bases and V by 5 bases; bases with no gene match: 4. Germline assignment: CDR1 SGHTA and CDR2 FQGNSA. This CDR3 has 15 residues.